There are many counts of the clone carrying this T cell receptor beta chain. Its antigen is as yet unknown. Trimming stripped 8 bases from V and 7 bases from J, with 20 bases between. This CDR3 has 14 residues. The source of the sample is a study of T cell repertoires in cytomegalovirus infection. Study context: Public TCR beta signatures provided an indication of both CMV infection and a matching HLA type. Study-level results: Cumulative frequency (of public TCR beta family members) identified carriers of CMV plus the relevant HLA. HLA-C-restricted CMV clonotypes gave the most frequent clonotype in two of eight donors.

MiXCR was run by TCRdb on the reads, yielding one entry per CDR3 protein. The sample has some 180,000 distinct CDR3 sequences, approximately 19% seen once. The J gene is TRBJ1-2, the V gene TRBV12-3 or TRBV12-4, with D possibly being TRBD1 (6 bases). Sample: PBMCs. This sequence originates from a human donor in good health (CMV status not recorded). Some clones in this sample may be carry-over from other donors' samples. CDR3 sequence: CASGEGGAFSGYTF. In DNA, the CDR3 is TGTGCCAGCGGCGAGGGGGGGGCTTTCAGTGGCTACACCTTC.